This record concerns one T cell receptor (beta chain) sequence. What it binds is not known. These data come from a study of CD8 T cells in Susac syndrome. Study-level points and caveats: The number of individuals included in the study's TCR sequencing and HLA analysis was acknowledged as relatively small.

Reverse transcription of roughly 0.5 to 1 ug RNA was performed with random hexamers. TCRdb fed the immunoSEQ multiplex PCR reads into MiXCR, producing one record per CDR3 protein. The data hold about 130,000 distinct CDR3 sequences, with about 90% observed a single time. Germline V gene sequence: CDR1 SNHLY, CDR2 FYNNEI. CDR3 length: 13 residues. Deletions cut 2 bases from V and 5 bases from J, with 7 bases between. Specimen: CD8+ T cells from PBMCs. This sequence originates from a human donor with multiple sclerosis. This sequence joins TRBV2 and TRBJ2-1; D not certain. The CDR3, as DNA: TGTGCCAGCAGTGAATGGACGAACAATGAGCAGTTCTTC. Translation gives CASSEWTNNEQFF.